This T cell receptor beta chain was identified in a study of human T cells and chemical hapten exposure. The CDR3 is 15 amino acids. V dropped 0 bases and J dropped 5; count of bases not matched to a gene: 5. Germline values: CDR1 MNHEY, CDR2 SMNVEV (reference sequence). Of note for this clonotype: Its antigen remains unidentified.

Whole-study findings and limits: Large CDR3 similarity clusters arose significantly more often from expanded TCRs than from controls.

MiXCR was run by TCRdb on the RACE reads, yielding one entry per CDR3 protein. This repertoire shows 250,000 or so distinct CDR3 sequences, 7.7% found once; its top ten account for more than 1%. As to time point: pre-sensitization, week 0. Treatment described: therapeutic diphenylcyclopropenone sensitization with weekly scalp DPC. The chain joins TRBV27 to TRBJ1-1; 8 positions agree with TRBD1. This clonotype originated in a man between 18 and 35 years old with alopecia areata. Some clones in this sample may be carry-over from other donors' samples. This sample comprised whole blood, obtained in connection with sensitization to the hapten diphenylcyclopropenone (DPC). CDR3 amino acids: CASSLSRTGQTEAFF. CDR3 DNA sequence: TGTGCCAGCAGTTTATCTCGGACAGGGCAAACTGAAGCTTTCTTT.